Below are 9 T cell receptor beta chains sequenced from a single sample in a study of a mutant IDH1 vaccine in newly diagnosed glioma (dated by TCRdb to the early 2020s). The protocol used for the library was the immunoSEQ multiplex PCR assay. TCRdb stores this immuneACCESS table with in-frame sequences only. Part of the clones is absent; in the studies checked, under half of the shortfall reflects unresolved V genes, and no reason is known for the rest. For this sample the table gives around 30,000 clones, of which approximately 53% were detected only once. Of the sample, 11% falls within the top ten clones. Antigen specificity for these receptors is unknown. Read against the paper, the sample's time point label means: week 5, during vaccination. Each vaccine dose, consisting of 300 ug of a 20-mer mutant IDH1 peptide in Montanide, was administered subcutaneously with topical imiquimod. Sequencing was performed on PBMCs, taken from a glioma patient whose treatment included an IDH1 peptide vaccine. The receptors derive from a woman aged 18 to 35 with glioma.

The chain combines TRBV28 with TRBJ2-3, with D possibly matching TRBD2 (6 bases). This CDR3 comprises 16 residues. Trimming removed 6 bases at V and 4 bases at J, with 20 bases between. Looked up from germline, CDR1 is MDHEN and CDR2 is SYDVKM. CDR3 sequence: CASSDPAGRSADTQYF. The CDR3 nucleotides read TGTGCCAGCAGCGACCCGGCGGGGAGAAGTGCAGATACGCAGTATTTT.

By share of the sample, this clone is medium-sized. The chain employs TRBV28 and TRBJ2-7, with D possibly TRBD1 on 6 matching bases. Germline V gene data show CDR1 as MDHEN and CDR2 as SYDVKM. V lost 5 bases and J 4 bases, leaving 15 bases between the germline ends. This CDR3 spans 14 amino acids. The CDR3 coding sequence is TGTGCCAGCAGTCCGATCGGGCAGGGGTACGAGCAGTACTTC. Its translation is CASSPIGQGYEQYF.

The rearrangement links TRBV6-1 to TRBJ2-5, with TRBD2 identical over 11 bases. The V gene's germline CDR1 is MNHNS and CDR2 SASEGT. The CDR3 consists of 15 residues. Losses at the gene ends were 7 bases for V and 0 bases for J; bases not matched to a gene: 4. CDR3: CASTQTSGDQETQYF. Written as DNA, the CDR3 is TGTGCCAGCACCCAGACTAGCGGGGACCAAGAGACCCAGTACTTC.

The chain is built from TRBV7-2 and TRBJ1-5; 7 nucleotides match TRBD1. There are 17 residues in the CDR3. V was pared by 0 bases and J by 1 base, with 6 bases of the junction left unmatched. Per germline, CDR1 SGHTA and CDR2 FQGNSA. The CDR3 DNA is TGTGCCAGCAGCTTAGCGAGGGGGCTAATGAGCAATCAGCCCCAGCATTTT. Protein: CASSLARGLMSNQPQHF.

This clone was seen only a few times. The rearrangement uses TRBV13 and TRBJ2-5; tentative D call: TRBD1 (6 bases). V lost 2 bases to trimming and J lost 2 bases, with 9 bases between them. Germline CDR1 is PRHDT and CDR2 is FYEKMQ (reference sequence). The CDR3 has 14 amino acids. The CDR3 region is CASSLRTDQETQYF. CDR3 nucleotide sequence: TGTGCCAGCAGCTTACGGACAGATCAAGAGACCCAGTACTTC.

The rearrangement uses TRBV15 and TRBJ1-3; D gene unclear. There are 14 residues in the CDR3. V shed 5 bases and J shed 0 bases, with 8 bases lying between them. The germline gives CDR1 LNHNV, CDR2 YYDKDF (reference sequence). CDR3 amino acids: CATSPVSSGNTIYF. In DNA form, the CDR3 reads TGTGCCACCAGCCCCGTCTCCTCTGGAAACACCATATATTTT.

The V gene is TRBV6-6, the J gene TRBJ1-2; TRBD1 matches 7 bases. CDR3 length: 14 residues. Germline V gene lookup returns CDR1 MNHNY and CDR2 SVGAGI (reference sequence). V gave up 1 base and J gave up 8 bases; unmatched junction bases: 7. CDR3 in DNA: TGTGCCAGCAGTTACTGGACAGGCTCCGTCGGCTACACCTTC. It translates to CASSYWTGSVGYTF.

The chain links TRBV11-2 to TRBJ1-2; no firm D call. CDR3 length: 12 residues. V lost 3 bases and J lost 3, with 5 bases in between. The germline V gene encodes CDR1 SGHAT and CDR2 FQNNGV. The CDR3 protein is CASSFSDYGYTF. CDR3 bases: TGTGCCAGCAGCTTTTCGGACTATGGCTACACCTTC.

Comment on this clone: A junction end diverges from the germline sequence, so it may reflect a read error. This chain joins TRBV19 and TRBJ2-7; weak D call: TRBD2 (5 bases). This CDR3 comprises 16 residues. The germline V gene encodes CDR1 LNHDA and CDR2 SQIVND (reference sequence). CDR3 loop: CTSRERGAPRSYEQYF. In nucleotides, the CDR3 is TGTACCAGTAGGGAACGGGGAGCCCCTCGCTCCTACGAGCAGTACTTC.